A single sample is the source of the 26 T cell receptor beta chains below, sequenced in a study of T-cell memory formation after mild COVID-19. One entry per CDR3 protein results from TCRdb running MiXCR on the 5' RACE reads. The sample lists about 290,000 distinct CDR3 sequences; approximately 15% were seen once. Material for sequencing was PBMCs or a T cell subset sorted from them (not recorded which). The origin of the receptors is a man between 18 and 35 years old who had mild COVID-19 (a few samples of this study predate the infection). Cell type and time point are not known.

This sequence joins TRBV3-1 and TRBJ2-2; D is possibly TRBD1 or TRBD2 (6 bases each). CDR1 LGHDT and CDR2 YNNKEL come from the germline V gene (reference sequence). Trimming took 4 bases from V and 3 from J, leaving 15 bases between them. The CDR3 consists of 16 residues. CDR3 bases: TGTGCCAGCAGCCTCTCATGGGGGGCCTACACCGGGGAGCTGTTTTTT. Its protein is CASSLSWGAYTGELFF.

The J gene is TRBJ2-7, the V gene TRBV27; a weak D match, TRBD2 (6 bases). Germline V gives CDR1 MNHEY, CDR2 SMNVEV (reference sequence). Trimming took off 10 bases at V and 0 bases at J, with 13 bases between the two ends. CDR3 length equals 13 residues. The DNA of the CDR3 is TGTGCCACCCGGGGGTCGGACTCCTACGAGCAGTACGTC. It encodes CATRGSDSYEQYV.

This clonotype was seen more than once but under ten times. The chain combines TRBV3-1 with TRBJ1-1, with D perhaps TRBD1 (6 bases). The germline V and J ends were trimmed by 3 bases and 4 bases, with 12 bases remaining between them. The CDR3 sequence is 14 residues long. Germline values: CDR1 LGHDT, CDR2 YNNKEL (reference sequence). This CDR3 reads CASSQTRGGTEAFF. In nucleotides, the CDR3 is TGTGCCAGCAGCCAGACCAGGGGAGGCACTGAAGCTTTCTTT.

This clonotype has just a few counts. V usage is TRBV4-2 and J usage is TRBJ2-2; D unresolved. Trimming pared 0 bases from V and 0 bases from J, leaving 5 bases between. Germline-derived CDR1 and CDR2 are LGHNA and YNFKEQ. The CDR3 consists of 15 residues. The CDR3 region has the DNA TGTGCCAGCAGCCAAGAACCTACGAACACCGGGGAGCTGTTTTTT. It encodes CASSQEPTNTGELFF.

This clonotype was found a few times. This chain joins TRBV27 and TRBJ1-4; no reliable D call. With 7 bases removed from V and 6 bases from J, the gap between germline ends came to 15 bases. The CDR3 runs to 14 residues. CDR1 and CDR2 from the germline V gene are MNHEY and SMNVEV (reference sequence). This CDR3 is CASTRLEADEKLFF. The CDR3 nucleotides read TGTGCCAGCACCCGGCTCGAGGCTGATGAAAAACTGTTTTTT.

The table lists this clonotype with a few counts. V is TRBV12-3 or TRBV12-4 and J is TRBJ1-2; 7 bases map to TRBD1. The CDR3 sequence is 13 residues long. The V segment lost 5 bases and the J segment 7 bases; nucleotides outside the gene matches: 7. In nucleotides, the CDR3 is TGTGCCAGCAGTCAGGGACAGCCGGGTGGCTACACCTTC. It yields the protein CASSQGQPGGYTF.

In DNA, the CDR3 is TGTGCCAGCAGCACCAGGCCAGGACACACAGATACGCAGTATTTT. Amino acids: CASSTRPGHTDTQYF. The rearrangement uses TRBV13 and TRBJ2-3; D is possibly TRBD1 (5 bases). V gave up 5 bases and J gave up 2 bases, with 14 bases separating them. CDR1 and CDR2 from the germline V gene are PRHDT and FYEKMQ (reference sequence). The CDR3 is 15 residues long.

This clonotype has just a few counts. The chain has TRBV12-3 or TRBV12-4 and TRBJ2-7; D might be TRBD2 (6 bases). Trimming took off 6 bases at V and 7 bases at J, with 16 bases between the two ends. The CDR3 runs 13 residues. This CDR3 is CASSRNGRGEQYV. DNA of the CDR3: TGTGCCAGCAGCCGCAATGGGCGGGGTGAGCAGTACGTC.

This clonotype was seen ten or more times. The rearrangement uses TRBV4-3 and TRBJ2-5; D call uncertain. With 4 bases removed from V and 4 bases from J, the gap between germline ends came to 10 bases. Germline V lookup: CDR1 LGHNA, CDR2 YSLEER. The CDR3 consists of 13 residues. The CDR3 here is CASSPFWGETQYF. The CDR3, as DNA: TGCGCCAGCAGCCCTTTTTGGGGAGAGACCCAGTACTTC.

This chain links TRBV6-2 or TRBV6-3 with TRBJ1-5; 10 nucleotides align to TRBD1. CDR1 and CDR2 from the germline V gene are MNHEY and SVGEGT. There are 14 residues in the CDR3. V trimming: 8 bases; J trimming: 8 bases; junction bases outside the gene matches: 9. In DNA, the CDR3 is TGTGCCAGCCGAGACAGGGGGCTCCAGAAGCCCCAGCATTTT. Its translation: CASRDRGLQKPQHF.

This clonotype was picked up a small number of times. V usage is TRBV7-9 and J usage is TRBJ1-2; possible D gene TRBD1, 6 bases. The length of the CDR3 is 16 residues. V was clipped by 1 base and J by 0 bases, with 12 bases between them. The germline gives CDR1 SEHNR, CDR2 FQNEAQ (reference sequence). This chain's CDR3 is CASSLDGGLANYGYTF. The CDR3 nucleotides read TGTGCCAGCAGCTTAGATGGGGGCCTAGCTAACTATGGCTACACCTTC.

The rearrangement links TRBV28 to TRBJ1-1, with D possibly matching TRBD1 (5 bases). CDR1 is MDHEN and CDR2 is SYDVKM in the germline V gene. This CDR3 comprises 15 residues. The V end was cut by 4 bases, the J end by 1 base, with 13 bases between. This CDR3 reads CASSSPGTENTEAFF. In nucleotides, the CDR3 is TGTGCCAGCAGTTCGCCCGGGACCGAGAACACTGAAGCTTTCTTT. Filled out from reference TRBV28 and TRBJ1-1, the complete variable domain reads DVKVTQSSRYLVKRTGEKVFLECVQDMDHENMFWYRQDPGLGLRLIYFSYDVKMKEKGDIPEGYSVSREKKERFSLILESASTNQTSMYLCASSSPGTENTEAFFGQGTRLTVV.

This clonotype was counted a few times. The chain uses TRBV21-1 and TRBJ2-4; TRBD1, the D gene given by the table, was not confirmed from the DNA. TRBV21-1 is a known pseudogene. The CDR3 extends over 16 amino acids. CDR3 in amino acids: CASSTGTPEAKNIQYF. DNA for the CDR3: TGTGCCAGCAGCACCGGGACCCCCGAGGCCAAAAACATTCAGTACTTC.

In nucleotides, the CDR3 is TGTGCCAGCAGTTACCGGACAGCAGAAAGTAAAAATTACAATGAGCAGTTCTTC. Protein: CASSYRTAESKNYNEQFF. The chain uses TRBV6-2 or TRBV6-3 and TRBJ2-1; D is possibly TRBD1 (6 bases). V was trimmed by 2 bases and J by 4 bases, leaving 21 bases between them. Germline CDR1 reads MNHEY; CDR2 reads SVGEGT. This CDR3 has 18 residues.

V usage is TRBV5-1 and J usage is TRBJ2-1, with 7 bases aligning to TRBD1. V trimming: 4 bases; J trimming: 8 bases; junction bases outside the gene matches: 9. Germline assignment: CDR1 SGHRS and CDR2 YFSETQ. This CDR3 region has 14 residues. CDR3 sequence: CASSLAVGGDEQFF. The CDR3 region has the DNA TGCGCCAGCAGCCTGGCCGTAGGGGGCGATGAGCAGTTCTTC.

This clonotype showed up just a few times. V is TRBV14 and J is TRBJ2-7; 7 bases fit TRBD1. The length of the CDR3 is 13 residues. The V gene's germline CDR1 is SGHDN and CDR2 FVKESK. V dropped 3 bases and J dropped 6; count of bases not matched to a gene: 5. In DNA form, the CDR3 reads TGTGCCAGCAGCCAGGACAGGTCTGGCGAGCAGTACTTC. Translation gives CASSQDRSGEQYF.

This clonotype was counted a few times. The genes are TRBV5-1 and TRBJ2-3; perhaps TRBD2 as D (6 bases). In germline, CDR1 is SGHRS, CDR2 YFSETQ. The V end was cut by 3 bases, the J end by 1 base, with 15 bases between. This CDR3 has 16 residues. For the CDR3, the DNA is TGCGCCAGCAGCTCGACTCATAGCGGAGGCACAGATACGCAGTATTTT. Its translation: CASSSTHSGGTDTQYF.

This clonotype turned up a few times. The rearrangement links TRBV5-1 to TRBJ2-5; D possibly uses TRBD1 or TRBD2 (7 bases each). From germline, CDR1 is SGHRS and CDR2 YFSETQ. The CDR3 is 16 residues long. V lost 2 bases to trimming and J lost 2 bases, with 16 bases between them. Here the CDR3 reads CASSLLGRGGQETQYF. The DNA for the CDR3 is TGCGCCAGCAGCTTACTTGGCAGGGGGGGTCAAGAGACCCAGTACTTC. Combining the CDR3 with reference TRBV5-1 and TRBJ2-5 gives the whole variable domain KAGVTQTPRYLIKTRGQQVTLSCSPISGHRSVSWYQQTPGQGLQFLFEYFSETQRNKGNFPGRFSGRQFSNSRSEMNVSTLELGDSALYLCASSLLGRGGQETQYFGPGTRLLVL.

This clonotype was seen once. The chain couples TRBV6-2 or TRBV6-3 to TRBJ2-2; D is unclear. V was cut by 6 bases and J by 3 bases, with 11 bases left in between. Germline V CDR1 and CDR2: MNHEY, SVGEGT. This CDR3 region has 14 residues. The CDR3 here is CASRAPRDTGELFF. The CDR3 DNA reads as TGTGCCAGCAGGGCCCCCCGGGACACCGGGGAGCTGTTTTTT.

A few counts support this clonotype. This sequence joins TRBV27 and TRBJ1-5; D not certain. Deletions cut 6 bases from V and 4 bases from J, with 10 bases between. CDR3 length: 13 residues. The V gene's germline CDR1 is MNHEY and CDR2 SMNVEV (reference sequence). CDR3 region: CASSSRVNQPQHF. The DNA of the CDR3 is TGTGCCAGCAGCAGCAGAGTGAATCAGCCCCAGCATTTT.

This clonotype was picked up many times. One end of the junction varies from germline; a read error may be responsible. The chain is built from TRBV4-3 and TRBJ2-3, with D maybe TRBD1 (6 bases). The germline V gene encodes CDR1 LGHNA and CDR2 YSLEER. The CDR3 extends over 13 amino acids. The CDR3 DNA is TGTGCCAGCAGCCAAAGGGGGACAGATACGCAGTATTTT. Translated: CASSQRGTDTQYF.

This chain joins TRBV7-9 and TRBJ1-5; 11 positions match TRBD1. Germline assignment: CDR1 SEHNR and CDR2 FQNEAQ (reference sequence). This CDR3 has 13 residues. Trimming at V came to 5 bases and at J to 10 bases, leaving 4 bases not matched to a gene. This CDR3 reads CASSGQGANPQHF. As DNA, the CDR3 is TGTGCCAGCAGCGGACAGGGGGCGAACCCCCAGCATTTT.

The V call is TRBV5-1, the J call TRBJ1-4; perhaps TRBD1 as D (5 bases). The V end was cut by 2 bases, the J end by 5 bases, with 10 bases between. This CDR3 contains 14 residues. Looked up from germline, CDR1 is SGHRS and CDR2 is YFSETQ. The DNA for the CDR3 is TGCGCCAGCAGCTTTCAGGGCCAGAATGAAAAACTGTTTTTT. Translation: CASSFQGQNEKLFF.

This clonotype was counted a few times. This chain links TRBV5-1 with TRBJ2-6; D unclear. The V and J ends lost 4 bases and 2 bases respectively, with 13 bases between them. The V gene's germline CDR1 is SGHRS and CDR2 YFSETQ. The CDR3 length is 16 residues. CDR3 DNA: TGCGCCAGCAGCCCAATGAGCCTGACTGGGGCCAACGTCCTGACTTTC. Translating gives CASSPMSLTGANVLTF.

The chain has TRBV7-9 and TRBJ2-5, with D perhaps TRBD2 (7 bases). Germline CDR1 reads SEHNR; CDR2 reads FQNEAQ (reference sequence). The V end was cut by 7 bases, the J end by 5 bases, with 17 bases between. The CDR3 runs 14 residues. The CDR3 loop is CASTLGGARETQYF. CDR3 coding DNA: TGTGCCAGCACCCTGGGGGGGGCTCGGGAGACCCAGTACTTC.

As for this clonotype: At one end, the junction sequence differs from germline, possibly due to a read error. The chain combines TRBV9 with TRBJ2-1; TRBD2 is a possible D gene (6 bases). The V gene's germline CDR1 is SGDLS and CDR2 YYNGEE. This CDR3 spans 13 amino acids. The CDR3 nucleotides read TGTGCCAGCAGTAACCCGGGCGGCCGGGAGCATTTCTTC. The encoded protein is CASSNPGGREHFF.